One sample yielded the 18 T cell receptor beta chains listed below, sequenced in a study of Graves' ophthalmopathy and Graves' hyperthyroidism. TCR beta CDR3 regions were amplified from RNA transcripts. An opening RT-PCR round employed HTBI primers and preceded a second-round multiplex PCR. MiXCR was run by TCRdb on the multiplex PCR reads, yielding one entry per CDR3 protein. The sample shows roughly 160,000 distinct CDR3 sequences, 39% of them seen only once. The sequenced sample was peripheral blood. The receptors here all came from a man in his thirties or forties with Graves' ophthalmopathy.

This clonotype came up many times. CDR3 sequence reads: CASSYGTVNTEAFF. The CDR3 DNA sequence: TGCGCCAGCAGCTACGGGACAGTCAACACTGAAGCTTTCTTT. The V and J genes are TRBV5-1 and TRBJ1-1; 7 nucleotides agree with TRBD1. V lost 3 bases and J lost 2; bases outside the gene matches: 4. In germline, CDR1 is SGHRS, CDR2 YFSETQ. The length of the CDR3 is 14 residues.

CDR3: CASSLGQGAHQPQHF. DNA of the CDR3: TGTGCCAGCAGCTTGGGGCAGGGGGCTCATCAGCCCCAGCATTTT. This sequence joins TRBV7-8 and TRBJ1-5, with 8 bases aligning to TRBD1. The CDR3 has 15 residues. After removal of 3 bases from V and 5 bases from J, the junction contained 6 bases not matched to a gene. Looked up from germline, CDR1 is SGHVS and CDR2 is FQNEAQ.

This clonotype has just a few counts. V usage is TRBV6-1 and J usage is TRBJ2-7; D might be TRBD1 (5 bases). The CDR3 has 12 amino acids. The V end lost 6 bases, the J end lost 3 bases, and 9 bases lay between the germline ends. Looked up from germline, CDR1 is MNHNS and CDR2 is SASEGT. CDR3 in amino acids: CASRPGFYEQYF. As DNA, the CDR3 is TGTGCCAGCAGACCAGGGTTCTACGAGCAGTACTTC.

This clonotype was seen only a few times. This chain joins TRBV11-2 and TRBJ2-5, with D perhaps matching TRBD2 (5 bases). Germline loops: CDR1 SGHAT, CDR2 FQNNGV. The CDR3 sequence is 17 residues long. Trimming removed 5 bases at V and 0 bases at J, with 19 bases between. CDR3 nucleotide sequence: TGTGCCAGCAGCGACGACGGCTACGAGGGATACCAAGAGACCCAGTACTTC. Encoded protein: CASSDDGYEGYQETQYF.

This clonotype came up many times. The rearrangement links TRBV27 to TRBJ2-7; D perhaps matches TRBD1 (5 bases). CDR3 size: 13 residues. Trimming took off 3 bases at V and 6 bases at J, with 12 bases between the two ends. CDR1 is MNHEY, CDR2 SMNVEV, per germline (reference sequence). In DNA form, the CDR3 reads TGTGCCAGCAGTTTGATCGGTAGGGGCGAGCAGTACTTC. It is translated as CASSLIGRGEQYF.

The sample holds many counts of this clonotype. As DNA, the CDR3 is TGTGCCAGCAGCCCCGGAGGCTGGTCTACTAGCGAGCAGTACTTC. It codes for CASSPGGWSTSEQYF. The V and J genes are TRBV12-3 or TRBV12-4 and TRBJ2-7, with a possible D match to TRBD2 (5 bases). Deletions cut 6 bases from V and 6 bases from J, with 21 bases between. CDR3 length: 15 amino acids.

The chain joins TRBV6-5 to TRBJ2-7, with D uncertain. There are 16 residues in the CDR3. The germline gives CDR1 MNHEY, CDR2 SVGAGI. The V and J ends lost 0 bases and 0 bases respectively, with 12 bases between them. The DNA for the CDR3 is TGTGCCAGCAGTTACTCTGAACATATGAGCTCCTACGAGCAGTACTTC. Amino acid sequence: CASSYSEHMSSYEQYF.

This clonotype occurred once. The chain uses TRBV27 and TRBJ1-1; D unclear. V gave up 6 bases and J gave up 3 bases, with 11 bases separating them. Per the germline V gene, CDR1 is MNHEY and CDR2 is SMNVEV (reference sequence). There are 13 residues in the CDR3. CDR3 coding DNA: TGTGCCAGCAGGGCGCGCAAGGACACTGAAGCTTTCTTT. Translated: CASRARKDTEAFF.

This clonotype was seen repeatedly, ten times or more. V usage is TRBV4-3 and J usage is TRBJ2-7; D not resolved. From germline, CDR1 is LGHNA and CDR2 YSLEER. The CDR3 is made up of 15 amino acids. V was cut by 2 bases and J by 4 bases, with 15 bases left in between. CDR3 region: CASSQKRASHYEQYF. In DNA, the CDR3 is TGCGCCAGCAGCCAAAAAAGGGCCTCACATTACGAGCAGTACTTC.

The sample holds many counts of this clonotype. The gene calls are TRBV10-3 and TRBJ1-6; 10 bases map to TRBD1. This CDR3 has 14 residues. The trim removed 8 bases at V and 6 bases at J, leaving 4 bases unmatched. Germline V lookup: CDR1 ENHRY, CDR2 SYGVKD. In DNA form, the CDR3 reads TGTGCCATCCAGGGGGACAGGGGTAATTCACCCCTCCACTTT. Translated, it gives CAIQGDRGNSPLHF.

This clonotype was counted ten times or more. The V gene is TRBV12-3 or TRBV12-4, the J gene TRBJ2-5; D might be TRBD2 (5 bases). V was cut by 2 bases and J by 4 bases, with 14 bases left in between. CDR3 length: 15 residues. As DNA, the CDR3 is TGTGCCAGCAGTTTATTGCTTTCCCGGGGAGAGACCCAGTACTTC. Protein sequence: CASSLLLSRGETQYF.

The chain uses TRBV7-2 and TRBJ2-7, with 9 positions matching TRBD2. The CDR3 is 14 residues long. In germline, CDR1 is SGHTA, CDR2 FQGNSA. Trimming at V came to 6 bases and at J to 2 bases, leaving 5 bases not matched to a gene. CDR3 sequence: CASSRLAATYEQYF. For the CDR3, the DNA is TGTGCCAGCAGTAGACTAGCGGCCACCTACGAGCAGTACTTC.

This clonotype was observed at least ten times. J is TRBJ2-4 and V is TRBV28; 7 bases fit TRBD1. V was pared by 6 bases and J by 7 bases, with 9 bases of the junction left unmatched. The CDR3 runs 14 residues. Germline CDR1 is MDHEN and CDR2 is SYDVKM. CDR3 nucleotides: TGTGCCAGCAGCCCGGGACAGTTGTCCAACATTCAGTACTTC. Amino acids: CASSPGQLSNIQYF.

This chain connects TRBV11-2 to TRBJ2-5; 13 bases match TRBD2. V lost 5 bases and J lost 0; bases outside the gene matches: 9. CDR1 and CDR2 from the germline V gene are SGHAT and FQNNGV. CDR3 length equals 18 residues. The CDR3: CASSPRTSGSGYQETQYF. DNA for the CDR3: TGTGCCAGCAGCCCACGGACTAGCGGGAGCGGGTACCAAGAGACCCAGTACTTC.

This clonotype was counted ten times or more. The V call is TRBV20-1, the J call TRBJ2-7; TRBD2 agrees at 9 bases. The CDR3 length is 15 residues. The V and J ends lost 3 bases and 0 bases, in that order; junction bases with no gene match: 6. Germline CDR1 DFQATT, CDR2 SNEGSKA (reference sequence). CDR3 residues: CSARLAGTFSYEQYF. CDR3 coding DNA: TGCAGTGCTAGGCTAGCGGGGACTTTCTCCTACGAGCAGTACTTC.

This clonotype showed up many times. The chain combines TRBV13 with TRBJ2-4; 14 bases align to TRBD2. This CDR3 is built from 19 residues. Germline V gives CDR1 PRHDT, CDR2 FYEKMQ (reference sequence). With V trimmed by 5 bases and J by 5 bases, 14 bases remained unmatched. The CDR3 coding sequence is TGTGCCAGCAGCCCTAGACTAGCGGGAGGGCCGAAAACCCAAAACATTCAGTACTTC. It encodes CASSPRLAGGPKTQNIQYF.

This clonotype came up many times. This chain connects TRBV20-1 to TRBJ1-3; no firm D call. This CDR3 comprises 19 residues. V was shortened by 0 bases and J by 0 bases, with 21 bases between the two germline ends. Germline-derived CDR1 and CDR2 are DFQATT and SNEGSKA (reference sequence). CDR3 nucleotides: TGCAGTGCTAGAGATCACCTGCGGCGCGTCAGCGACTCTGGAAACACCATATATTTT. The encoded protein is CSARDHLRRVSDSGNTIYF.

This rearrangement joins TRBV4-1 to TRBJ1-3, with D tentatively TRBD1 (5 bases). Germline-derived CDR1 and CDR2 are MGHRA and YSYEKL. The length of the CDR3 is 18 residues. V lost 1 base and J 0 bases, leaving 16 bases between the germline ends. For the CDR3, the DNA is TGCGCCAGCAGCCAAGGAGTTTTGAGACAGAGCTCTGGAAACACCATATATTTT. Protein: CASSQGVLRQSSGNTIYF.